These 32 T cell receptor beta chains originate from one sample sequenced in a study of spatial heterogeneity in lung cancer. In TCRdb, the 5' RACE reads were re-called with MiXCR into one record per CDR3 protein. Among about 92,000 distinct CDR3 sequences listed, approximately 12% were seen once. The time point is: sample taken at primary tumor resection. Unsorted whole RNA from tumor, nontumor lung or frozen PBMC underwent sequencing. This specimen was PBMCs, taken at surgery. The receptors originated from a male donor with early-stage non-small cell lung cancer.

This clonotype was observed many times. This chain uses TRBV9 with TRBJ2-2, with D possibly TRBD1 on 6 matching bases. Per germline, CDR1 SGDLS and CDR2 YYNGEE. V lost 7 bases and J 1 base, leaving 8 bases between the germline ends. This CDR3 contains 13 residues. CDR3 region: CASVGQNTGELFF. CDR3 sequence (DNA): TGTGCCAGCGTGGGACAGAACACCGGGGAGCTGTTTTTT.

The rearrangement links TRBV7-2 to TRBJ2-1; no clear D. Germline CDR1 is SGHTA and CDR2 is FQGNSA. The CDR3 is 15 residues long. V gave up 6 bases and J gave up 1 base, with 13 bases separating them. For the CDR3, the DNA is TGTGCCAGCAGATCACCGGGCGCGTCCTACAATGAGCAGTTCTTC. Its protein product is CASRSPGASYNEQFF. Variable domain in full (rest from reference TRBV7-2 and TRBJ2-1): GAGVSQSPSNKVTEKGKDVELRCDPISGHTALYWYRQSLGQGLEFLIYFQGNSAPDKSGLPSDRFSAERTGGSVSTLTIQRTQQEDSAVYLCASRSPGASYNEQFFGPGTRLTVL.

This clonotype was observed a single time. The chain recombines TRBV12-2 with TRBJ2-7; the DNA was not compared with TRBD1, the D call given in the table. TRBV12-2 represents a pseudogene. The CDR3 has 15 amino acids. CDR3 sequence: CASRAPGTVPYEQYF. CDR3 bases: TGTGCAAGTCGCGCCCCCGGGACAGTACCCTACGAGCAGTACTTC.

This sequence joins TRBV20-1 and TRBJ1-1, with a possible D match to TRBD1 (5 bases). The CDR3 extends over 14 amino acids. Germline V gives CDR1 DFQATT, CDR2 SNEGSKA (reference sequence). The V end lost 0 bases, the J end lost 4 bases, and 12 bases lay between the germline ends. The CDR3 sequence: CSARDRGKSTEAFF. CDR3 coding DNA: TGCAGTGCTAGAGATCGGGGGAAGTCCACTGAAGCTTTCTTT.

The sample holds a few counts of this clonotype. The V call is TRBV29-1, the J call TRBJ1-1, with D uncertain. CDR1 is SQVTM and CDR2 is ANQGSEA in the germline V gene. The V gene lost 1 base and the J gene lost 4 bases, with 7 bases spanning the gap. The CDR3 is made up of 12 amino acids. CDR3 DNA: TGCAGCGTTGAAGGGGCTAGCACTGAAGCTTTCTTT. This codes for CSVEGASTEAFF.

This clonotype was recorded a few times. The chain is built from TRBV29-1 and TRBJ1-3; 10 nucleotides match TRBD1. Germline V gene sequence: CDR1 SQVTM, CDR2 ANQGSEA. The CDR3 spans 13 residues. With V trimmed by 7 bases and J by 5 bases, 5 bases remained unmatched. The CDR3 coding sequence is TGCAGCGCCCGACAGGGGGCCCGAAACACCATATATTTT. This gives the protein CSARQGARNTIYF.

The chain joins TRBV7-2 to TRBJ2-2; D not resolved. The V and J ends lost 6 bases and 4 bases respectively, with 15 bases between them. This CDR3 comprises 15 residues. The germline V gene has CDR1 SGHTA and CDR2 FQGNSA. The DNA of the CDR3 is TGTGCCAGCAGTCCGCACCGGGCCTCCACCGGGGAGCTGTTTTTT. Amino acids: CASSPHRASTGELFF.

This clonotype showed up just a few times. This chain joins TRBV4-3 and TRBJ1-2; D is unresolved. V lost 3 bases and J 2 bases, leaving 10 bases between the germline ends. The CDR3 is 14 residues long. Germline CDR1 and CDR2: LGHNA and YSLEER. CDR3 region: CASSHEKDNYGYTF. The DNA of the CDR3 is TGCGCCAGCAGCCACGAGAAGGACAACTATGGCTACACCTTC.

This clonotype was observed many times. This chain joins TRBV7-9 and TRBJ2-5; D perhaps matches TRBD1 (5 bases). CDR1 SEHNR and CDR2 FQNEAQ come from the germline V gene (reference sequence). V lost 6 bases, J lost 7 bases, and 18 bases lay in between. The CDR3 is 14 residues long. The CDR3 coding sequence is TGTGCCAGCAGGGCGGAAGGACAAAGAGGGACCCAGTACTTC. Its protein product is CASRAEGQRGTQYF.

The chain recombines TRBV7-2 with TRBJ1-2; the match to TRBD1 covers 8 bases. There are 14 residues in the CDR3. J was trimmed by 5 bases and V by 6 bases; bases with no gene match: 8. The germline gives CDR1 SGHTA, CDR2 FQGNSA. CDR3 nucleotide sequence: TGTGCCAGCAGTCAAGACAGGGGAACTTATGGCTACACCTTC. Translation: CASSQDRGTYGYTF. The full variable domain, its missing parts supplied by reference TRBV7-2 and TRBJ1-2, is GAGVSQSPSNKVTEKGKDVELRCDPISGHTALYWYRQSLGQGLEFLIYFQGNSAPDKSGLPSDRFSAERTGGSVSTLTIQRTQQEDSAVYLCASSQDRGTYGYTFGSGTRLTVV.

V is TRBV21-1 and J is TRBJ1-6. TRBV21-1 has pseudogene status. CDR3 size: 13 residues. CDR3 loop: CASSGTDDSPLHF. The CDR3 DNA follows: TGTGCCAGCAGCGGGACTGATGATTCACCCCTCCACTTT.

CDR3 DNA: TGTGCCAGCAGCCAAGAGGCAGGGGGAAAGCAGTACTTC. The encoded protein is CASSQEAGGKQYF. The chain is built from TRBV3-1 and TRBJ2-7, with 7 positions matching TRBD1. CDR1 and CDR2 from the germline V gene are LGHDT and YNNKEL (reference sequence). The CDR3 runs 13 residues. Losses at the gene ends were 0 bases for V and 8 bases for J; bases not matched to a gene: 4.

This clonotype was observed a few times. CDR3 bases: TGTGCCAGCAGCGGGGGACGCCCTCCCCTCGAGCAGTTCTTC. It is translated as CASSGGRPPLEQFF. This chain uses TRBV7-3 with TRBJ2-1; D possibly uses TRBD1 or TRBD2 (5 bases each). V was trimmed by 5 bases and J by 10 bases, leaving 18 bases between them. CDR3 size: 14 residues. Germline CDR1 reads SGHTA; CDR2 reads FQGTGA.

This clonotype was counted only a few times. CDR3 protein: CASSEAGTGGEKLFF. The CDR3 region has the DNA TGTGCCAGCAGCGAAGCCGGGACAGGGGGCGAAAAACTGTTTTTT. This rearrangement joins TRBV14 to TRBJ1-4, with 12 bases matching TRBD1. The CDR3 consists of 15 residues. Germline-derived CDR1 and CDR2 are SGHDN and FVKESK. J lost 8 bases, V lost 5 bases, and 6 bases had no gene match.

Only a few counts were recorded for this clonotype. The CDR3 sequence: CSARDQLPGQGAYEQYF. Here the CDR3 DNA reads TGCAGTGCTAGAGATCAGCTCCCGGGACAGGGGGCTTACGAGCAGTACTTC. The chain couples TRBV20-1 to TRBJ2-7; TRBD1 aligns across 12 bases. Germline V CDR1 and CDR2: DFQATT, SNEGSKA (reference sequence). Trimming took 0 bases from V and 4 from J; bases not matched to a gene: 10. The CDR3 runs to 17 residues.

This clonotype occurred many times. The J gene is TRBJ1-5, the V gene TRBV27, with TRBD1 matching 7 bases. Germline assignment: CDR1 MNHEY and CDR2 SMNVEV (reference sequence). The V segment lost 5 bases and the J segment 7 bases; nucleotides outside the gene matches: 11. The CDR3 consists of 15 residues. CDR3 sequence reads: CASSLQGQANQPQHF. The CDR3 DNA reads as TGTGCCAGCAGTCTACAAGGACAGGCCAACCAGCCCCAGCATTTT.

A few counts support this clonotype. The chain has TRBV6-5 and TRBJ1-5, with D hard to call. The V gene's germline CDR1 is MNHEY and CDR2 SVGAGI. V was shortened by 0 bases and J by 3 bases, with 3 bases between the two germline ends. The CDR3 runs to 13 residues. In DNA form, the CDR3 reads TGTGCCAGCAGTTACTCGTTCAATCAGCCCCAGCATTTT. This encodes CASSYSFNQPQHF.

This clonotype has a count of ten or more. CDR3: CASSFSGNQPQHF. CDR3 DNA sequence: TGCGCCAGCAGCTTCTCAGGGAATCAGCCCCAGCATTTT. This chain connects TRBV5-1 to TRBJ1-5, with D tentatively TRBD1 (5 bases). Germline CDR1 reads SGHRS; CDR2 reads YFSETQ. The CDR3 length is 13 residues. V lost 2 bases to trimming and J lost 4 bases, with 7 bases between them.

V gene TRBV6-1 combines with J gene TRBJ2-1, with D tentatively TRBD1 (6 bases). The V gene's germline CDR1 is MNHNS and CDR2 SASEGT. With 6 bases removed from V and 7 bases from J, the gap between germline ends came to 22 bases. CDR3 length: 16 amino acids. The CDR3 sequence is CASREQGSYPRNEQFF. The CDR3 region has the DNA TGTGCCAGCAGGGAACAGGGTAGTTATCCTAGGAATGAGCAGTTCTTC.

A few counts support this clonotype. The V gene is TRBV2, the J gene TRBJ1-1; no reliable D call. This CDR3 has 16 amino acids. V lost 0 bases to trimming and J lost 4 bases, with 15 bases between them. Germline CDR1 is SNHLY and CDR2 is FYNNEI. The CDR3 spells CASSEALKGSLTEAFF. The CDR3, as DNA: TGTGCCAGCAGTGAAGCGCTCAAAGGAAGCCTCACTGAAGCTTTCTTT.

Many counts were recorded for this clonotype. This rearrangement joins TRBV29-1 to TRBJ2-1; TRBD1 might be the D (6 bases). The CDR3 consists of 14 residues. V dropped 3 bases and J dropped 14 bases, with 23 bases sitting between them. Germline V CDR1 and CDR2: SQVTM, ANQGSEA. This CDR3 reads CSVEFQGIRNLEFF. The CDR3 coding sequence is TGCAGCGTTGAGTTCCAGGGGATTCGAAATCTAGAGTTCTTC.

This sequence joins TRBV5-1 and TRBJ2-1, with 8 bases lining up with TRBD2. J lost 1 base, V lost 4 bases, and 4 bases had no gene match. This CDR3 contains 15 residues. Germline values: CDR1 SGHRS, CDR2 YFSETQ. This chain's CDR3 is CASSPREGSYNEQFF. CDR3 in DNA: TGCGCCAGCAGCCCCCGGGAGGGTTCCTACAATGAGCAGTTCTTC.

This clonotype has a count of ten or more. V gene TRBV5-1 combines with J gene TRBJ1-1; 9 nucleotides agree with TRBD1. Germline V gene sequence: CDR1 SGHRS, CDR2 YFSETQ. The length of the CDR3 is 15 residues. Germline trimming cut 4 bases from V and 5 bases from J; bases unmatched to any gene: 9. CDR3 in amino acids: CASSRRDRVGTEAFF. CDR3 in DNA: TGCGCCAGCAGCCGCCGGGACAGGGTAGGGACTGAAGCTTTCTTT.

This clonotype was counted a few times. In DNA form, the CDR3 reads TGTGCCAGCAGCCCGGACAGACTCGGCACCGGGGAGCTGTTTTTT. Its protein is CASSPDRLGTGELFF. V and J are TRBV12-3 or TRBV12-4 and TRBJ2-2; TRBD1 is a possible D gene (6 bases). V was trimmed by 6 bases and J by 4 bases, leaving 15 bases between them. This CDR3 is 15 amino acids long.

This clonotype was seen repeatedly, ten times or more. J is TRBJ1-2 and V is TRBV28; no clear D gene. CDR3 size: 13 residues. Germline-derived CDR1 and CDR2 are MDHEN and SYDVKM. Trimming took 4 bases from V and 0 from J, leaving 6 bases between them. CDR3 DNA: TGTGCCAGCAGTTACCCGACTAACTATGGCTACACCTTC. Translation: CASSYPTNYGYTF.

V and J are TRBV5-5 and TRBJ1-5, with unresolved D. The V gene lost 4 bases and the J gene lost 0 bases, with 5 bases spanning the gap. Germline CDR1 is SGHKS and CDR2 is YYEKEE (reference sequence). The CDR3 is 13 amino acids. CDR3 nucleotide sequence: TGTGCCAGCAGCGAGTATAGCAATCAGCCCCAGCATTTT. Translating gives CASSEYSNQPQHF.

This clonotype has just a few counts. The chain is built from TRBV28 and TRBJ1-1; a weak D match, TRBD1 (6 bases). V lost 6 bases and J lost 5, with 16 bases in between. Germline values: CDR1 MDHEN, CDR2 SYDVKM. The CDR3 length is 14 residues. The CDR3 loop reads CASSLPGAETEAFF. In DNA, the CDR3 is TGTGCCAGCAGCCTACCAGGGGCGGAGACTGAAGCTTTCTTT.

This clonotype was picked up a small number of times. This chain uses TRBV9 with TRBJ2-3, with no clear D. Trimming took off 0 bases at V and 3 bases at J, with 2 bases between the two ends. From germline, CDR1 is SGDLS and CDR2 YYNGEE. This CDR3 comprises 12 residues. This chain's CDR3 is CASSVVTDTQYF. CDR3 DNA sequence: TGTGCCAGCAGCGTAGTTACAGATACGCAGTATTTT.

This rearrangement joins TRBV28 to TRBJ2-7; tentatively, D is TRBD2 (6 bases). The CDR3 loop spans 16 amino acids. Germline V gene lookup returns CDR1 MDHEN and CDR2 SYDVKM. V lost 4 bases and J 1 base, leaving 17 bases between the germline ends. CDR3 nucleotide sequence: TGTGCCAGCAGTTCTCCGGGACTCAGATCATCCTACGAGCAGTACTTC. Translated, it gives CASSSPGLRSSYEQYF.

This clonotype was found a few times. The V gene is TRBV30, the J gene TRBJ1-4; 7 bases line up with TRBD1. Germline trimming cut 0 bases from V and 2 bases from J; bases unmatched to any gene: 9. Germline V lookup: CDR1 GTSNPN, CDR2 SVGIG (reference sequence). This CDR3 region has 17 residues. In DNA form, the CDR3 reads TGTGCCTGGAGTGTCAGAAGGGGGCCGGAGACTAATGAAAAACTGTTTTTT. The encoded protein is CAWSVRRGPETNEKLFF.

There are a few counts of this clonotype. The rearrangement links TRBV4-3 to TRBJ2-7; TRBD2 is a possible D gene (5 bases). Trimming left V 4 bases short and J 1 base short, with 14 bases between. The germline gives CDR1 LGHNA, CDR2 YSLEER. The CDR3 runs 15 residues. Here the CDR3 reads CASSPGSRGSYEQYF. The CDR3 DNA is TGCGCCAGCAGCCCTGGGTCCCGGGGATCCTACGAGCAGTACTTC.

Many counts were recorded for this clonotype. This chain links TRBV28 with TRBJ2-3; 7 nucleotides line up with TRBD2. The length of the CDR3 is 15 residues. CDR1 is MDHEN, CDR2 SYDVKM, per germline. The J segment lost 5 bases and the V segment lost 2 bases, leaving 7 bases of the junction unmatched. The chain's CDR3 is CASSLMRETVDTQYF. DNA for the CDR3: TGTGCCAGCAGTTTAATGCGGGAGACGGTAGATACGCAGTATTTT.